This T cell receptor (beta chain) was sequenced during a study of T cells in Graves' hyperthyroidism and ophthalmopathy (dated by TCRdb to the late 2010s). With respect to the entire study: Peripheral blood samples were taken at the time of initial diagnosis, prior to any treatment. According to the paper, TCR Vbeta CDR3 sequencing was carried out on some 140 peripheral blood samples, which came from some 41 ophthalmopathy, around 74 hyperthyroidism and roughly 17 progressor patients. Following sampling, methimazole starting at 30 mg daily was given to hyperthyroidism patients, and high-dose intravenous methylprednisolone was given to ophthalmopathy patients. To identify distinguishing TCR V-J signatures, a discovery cohort of around 100 patients was used, comprising 40 to 45 with Graves' ophthalmopathy and some 60 with stable Graves' hyperthyroidism. The study also compared thyroid tissue and blood T-cell repertoires from a handful of Graves' hyperthyroidism patients. The roughly 91 discovery patients were randomly divided into training and test sets at a 7:3 ratio. An independent validation cohort of fewer than 20 hyperthyroidism patients and 17 patients who later progressed to ophthalmopathy tested prospective prediction of ophthalmopathy.

This clonotype was recorded many times. What antigen it recognizes has not been identified. No much larger clonotype is one base removed from it; base qualities were not supplied. The research as a whole found: In validation, the model predicted progression to ophthalmopathy with approximately 69% sensitivity and less than 75% specificity, a median of 6.5 months before onset. Sample size was not statistically predetermined, and blinding of investigators to group allocation was not performed. In cross-validation, a model built on a 13 V-J signature told ophthalmopathy apart from stable hyperthyroidism with 85% to 90% sensitivity and about 81% specificity, and in testing the same model reached 80%/75%. Blood samples also contained most of the expanded thyroid clonotypes (frequency above 0.001), which suggests that blood repertoires may reflect thyroid immune responses.

TCR beta CDR3 regions were amplified from RNA transcripts. A first-round RT-PCR of the TCR CDR3 used the HTBI primer set with the Qiagen OneStep RT-PCR kit. The libraries were constructed in a second round of multiplex PCR and then size-selected and purified. Paired-end sequencing of the libraries was performed with 100 bp reads on an Illumina HiSeq2000. Concerning the study's data processing: SOAPnuke was used to process the raw data, with reads discarded if the reads contained adapters or uncalled bases, had a mean Phred below 15, or lacked an exact constant-primer or identifier match. High-quality paired reads were merged using COPE v1.2.5, and each unique nucleotide sequence was defined as a clonotype. MiTCR v1.1 was used to align the clonotypes against IMGT TRBV, TRBD and TRBJ reference segments. Only V-J combinations with frequency above 0.0001, covering roughly 99% of repertoires, were analysed. The TCS score was defined as the ratio of F50 (clonal expansion) to E x V (chaos), calculated using BLOSUM62-based TCRdist between CDR3 peptides within each V-J. Welch's t-statistics and random forest reduced roughly 540 V-J features to 10 to 15, which were used in a naive Bayes classifier (R e1071). TCRdb passed the public sequencing reads through fastp at Q25 and MiXCR, retaining productive beta sequences. Identical CDR3 protein sequences are pooled into one entry, listed with their most common genes and DNA. The authors' filters were not applied to this entry. Counted in this sample were a few hundred thousand distinct CDR3 sequences; 13% to 15% of them appeared once. Of the sample, about 21% is held by the ten largest clones.

From the germline V gene, CDR1 is SGDLS and CDR2 is YYNGEE. Including the terminal cysteine and phenylalanine, the CDR3 comprises 14 residues. The entry retains the CDR3 DNA only, 42 bases that are in frame from base 1. V and J are truncated by 6 bases and 4 bases respectively, leaving an intervening sequence of 17 bases. Ophthalmopathy patients had moderately to severely active disease, with a Clinical Activity Score of 3 or more, a NOSPECS grade of 4 or more, and a disease duration of less than 3 months. The study excluded patients with uncontrolled infections, other autoimmune diseases, pregnancy or lactation. Diagnoses were based on clinical symptoms, serum thyroxine and TRAb, thyroid ultrasound and orbital computed tomography. PBMCs were isolated from roughly 10 ml of fresh peripheral blood by Ficoll-Paque density gradient centrifugation. Total RNA was extracted with Trizol reagent, and quality was checked on an Agilent 2100 Bioanalyzer.

Specimen: blood. The sequence is built from TRBV9 and TRBJ2-7; a tentative D match to TRBD2 spans 6 bases. The sequence was collected from a woman aged 60 to 75 with Graves' ophthalmopathy. CDR3 sequence: CASTPAGQGYEQYF. The DNA sequence reads TGTGCCAGCACCCCAGCGGGTCAAGGTTACGAGCAGTACTTC. With all but the CDR3 taken from the reference TRBV9 and TRBJ2-7 genes, the full variable domain is: DSGVTQTPKHLITATGQRVTLRCSPRSGDLSVYWYQQSLDQGLQFLIQYYNGEERAKGNILERFSAQQFPDLHSELNLSSLELGDSALYFCASTPAGQGYEQYFGPGTRLTVT.